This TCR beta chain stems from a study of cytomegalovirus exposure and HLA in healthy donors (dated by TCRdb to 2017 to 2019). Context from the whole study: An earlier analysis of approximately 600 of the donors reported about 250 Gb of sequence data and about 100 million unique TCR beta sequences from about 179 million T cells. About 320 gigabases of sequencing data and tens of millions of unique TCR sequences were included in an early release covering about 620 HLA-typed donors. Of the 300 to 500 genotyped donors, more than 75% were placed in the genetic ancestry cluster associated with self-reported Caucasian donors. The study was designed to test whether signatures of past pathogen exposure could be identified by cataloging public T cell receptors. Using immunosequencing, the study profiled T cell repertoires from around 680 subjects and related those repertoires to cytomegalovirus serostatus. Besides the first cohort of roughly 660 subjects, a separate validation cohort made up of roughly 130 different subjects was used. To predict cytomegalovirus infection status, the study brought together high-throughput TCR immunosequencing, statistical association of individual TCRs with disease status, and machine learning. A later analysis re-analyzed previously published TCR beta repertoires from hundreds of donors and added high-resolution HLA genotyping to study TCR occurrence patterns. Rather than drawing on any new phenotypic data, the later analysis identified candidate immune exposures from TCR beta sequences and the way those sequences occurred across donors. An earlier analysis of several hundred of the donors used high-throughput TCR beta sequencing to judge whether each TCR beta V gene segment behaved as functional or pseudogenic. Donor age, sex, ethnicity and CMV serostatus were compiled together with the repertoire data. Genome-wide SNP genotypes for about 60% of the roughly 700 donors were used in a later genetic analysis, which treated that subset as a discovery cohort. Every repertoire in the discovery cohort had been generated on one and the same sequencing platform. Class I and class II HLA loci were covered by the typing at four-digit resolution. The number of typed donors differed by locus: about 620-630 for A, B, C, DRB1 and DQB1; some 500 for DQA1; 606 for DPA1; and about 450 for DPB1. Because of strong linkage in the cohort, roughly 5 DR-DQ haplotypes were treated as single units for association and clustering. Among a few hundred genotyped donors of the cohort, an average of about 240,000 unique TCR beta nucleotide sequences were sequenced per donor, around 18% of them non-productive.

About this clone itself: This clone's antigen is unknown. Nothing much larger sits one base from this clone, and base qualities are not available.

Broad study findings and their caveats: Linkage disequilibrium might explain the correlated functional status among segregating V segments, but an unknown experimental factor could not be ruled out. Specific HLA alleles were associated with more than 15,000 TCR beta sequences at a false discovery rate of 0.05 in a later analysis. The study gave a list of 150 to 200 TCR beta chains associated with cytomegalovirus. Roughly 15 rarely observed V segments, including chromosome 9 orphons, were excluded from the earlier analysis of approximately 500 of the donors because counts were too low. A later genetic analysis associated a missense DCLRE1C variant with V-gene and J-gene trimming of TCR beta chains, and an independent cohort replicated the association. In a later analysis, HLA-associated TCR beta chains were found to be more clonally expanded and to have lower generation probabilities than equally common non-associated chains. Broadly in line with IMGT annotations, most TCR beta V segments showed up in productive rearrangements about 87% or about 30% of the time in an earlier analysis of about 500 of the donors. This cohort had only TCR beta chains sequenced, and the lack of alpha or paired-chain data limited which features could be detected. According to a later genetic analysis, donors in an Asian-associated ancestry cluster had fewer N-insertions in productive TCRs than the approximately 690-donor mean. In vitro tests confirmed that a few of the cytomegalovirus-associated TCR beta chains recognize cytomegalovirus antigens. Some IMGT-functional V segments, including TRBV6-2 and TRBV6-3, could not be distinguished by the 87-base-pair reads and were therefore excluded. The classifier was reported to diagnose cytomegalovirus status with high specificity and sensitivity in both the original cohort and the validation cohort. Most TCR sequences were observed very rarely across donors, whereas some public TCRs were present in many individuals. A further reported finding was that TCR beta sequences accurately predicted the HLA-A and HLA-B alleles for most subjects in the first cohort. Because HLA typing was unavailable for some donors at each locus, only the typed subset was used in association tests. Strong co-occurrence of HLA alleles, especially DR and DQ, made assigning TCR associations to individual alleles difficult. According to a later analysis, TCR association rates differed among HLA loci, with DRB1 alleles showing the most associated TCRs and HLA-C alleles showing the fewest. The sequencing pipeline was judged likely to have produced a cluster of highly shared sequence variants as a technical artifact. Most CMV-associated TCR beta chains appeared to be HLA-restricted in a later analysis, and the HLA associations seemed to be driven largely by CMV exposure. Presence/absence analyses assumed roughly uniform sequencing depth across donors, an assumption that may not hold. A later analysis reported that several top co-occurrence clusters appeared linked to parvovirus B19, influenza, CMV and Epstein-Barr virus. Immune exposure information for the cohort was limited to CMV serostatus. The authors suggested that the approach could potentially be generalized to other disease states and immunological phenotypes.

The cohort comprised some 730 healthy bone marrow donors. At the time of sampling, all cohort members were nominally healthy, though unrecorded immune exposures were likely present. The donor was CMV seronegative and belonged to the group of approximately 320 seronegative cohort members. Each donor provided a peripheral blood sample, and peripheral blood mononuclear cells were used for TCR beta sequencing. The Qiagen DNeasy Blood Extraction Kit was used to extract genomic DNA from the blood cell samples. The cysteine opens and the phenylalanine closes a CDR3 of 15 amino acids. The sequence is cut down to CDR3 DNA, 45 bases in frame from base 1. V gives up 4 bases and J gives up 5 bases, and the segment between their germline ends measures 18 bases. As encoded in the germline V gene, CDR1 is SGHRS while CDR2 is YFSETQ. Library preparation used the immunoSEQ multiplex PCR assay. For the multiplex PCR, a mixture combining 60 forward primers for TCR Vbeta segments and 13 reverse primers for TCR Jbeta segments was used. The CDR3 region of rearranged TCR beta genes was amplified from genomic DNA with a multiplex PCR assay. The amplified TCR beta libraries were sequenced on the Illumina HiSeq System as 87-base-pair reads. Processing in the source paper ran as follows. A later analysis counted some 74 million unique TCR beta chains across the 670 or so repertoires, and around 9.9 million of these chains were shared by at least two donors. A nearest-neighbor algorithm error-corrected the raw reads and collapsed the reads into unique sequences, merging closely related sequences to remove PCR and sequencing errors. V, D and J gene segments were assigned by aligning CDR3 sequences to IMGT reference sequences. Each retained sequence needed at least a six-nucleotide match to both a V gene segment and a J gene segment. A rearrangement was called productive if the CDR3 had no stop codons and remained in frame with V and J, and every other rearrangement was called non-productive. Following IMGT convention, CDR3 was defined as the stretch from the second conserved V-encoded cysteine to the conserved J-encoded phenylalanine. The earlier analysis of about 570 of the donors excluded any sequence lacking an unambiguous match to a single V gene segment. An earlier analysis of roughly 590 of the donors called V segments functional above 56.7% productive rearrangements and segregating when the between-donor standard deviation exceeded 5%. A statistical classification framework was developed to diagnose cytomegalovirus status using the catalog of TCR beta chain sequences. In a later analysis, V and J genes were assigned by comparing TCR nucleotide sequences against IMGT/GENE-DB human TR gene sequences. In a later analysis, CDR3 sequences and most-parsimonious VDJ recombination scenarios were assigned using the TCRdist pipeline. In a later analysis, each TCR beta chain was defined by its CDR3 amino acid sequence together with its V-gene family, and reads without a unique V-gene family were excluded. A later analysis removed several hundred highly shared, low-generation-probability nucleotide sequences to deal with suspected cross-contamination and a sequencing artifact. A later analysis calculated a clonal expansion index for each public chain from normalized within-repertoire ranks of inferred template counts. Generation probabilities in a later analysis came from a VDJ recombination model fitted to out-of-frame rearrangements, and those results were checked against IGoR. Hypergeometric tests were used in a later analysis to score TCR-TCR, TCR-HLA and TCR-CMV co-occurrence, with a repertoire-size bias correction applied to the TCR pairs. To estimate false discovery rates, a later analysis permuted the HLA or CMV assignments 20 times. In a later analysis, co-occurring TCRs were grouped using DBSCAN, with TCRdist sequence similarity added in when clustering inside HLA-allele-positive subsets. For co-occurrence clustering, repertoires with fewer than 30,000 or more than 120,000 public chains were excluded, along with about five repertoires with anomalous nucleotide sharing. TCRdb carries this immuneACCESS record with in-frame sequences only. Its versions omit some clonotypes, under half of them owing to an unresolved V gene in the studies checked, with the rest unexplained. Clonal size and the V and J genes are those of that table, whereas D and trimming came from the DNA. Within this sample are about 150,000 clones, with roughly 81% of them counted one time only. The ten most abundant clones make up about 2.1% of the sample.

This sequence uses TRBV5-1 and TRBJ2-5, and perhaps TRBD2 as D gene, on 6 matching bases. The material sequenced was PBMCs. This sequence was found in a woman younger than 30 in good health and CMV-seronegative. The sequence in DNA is TGCGCCAGCAGCCGGTGGAGCGGTGCGGGGGAGACCCAGTACTTC. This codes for CASSRWSGAGETQYF.